The clone carrying this T cell receptor (beta chain) was seen just once. The CDR3 has 12 amino acids. V was trimmed by 0 bases and J by 8 bases, leaving 7 bases between them. Germline CDR1 reads LGHNA; CDR2 reads YSLEER. The source of the sample is a study of control samples from healthy donors and cancer patients. Libraries were prepared by immunoSEQ multiplex PCR; TCRdb keeps only in-frame clonotypes and omits some of them. This table holds approximately 150,000 clones, roughly 92% found once. This sequence was found in a woman aged 18-35 years in good health. V gene TRBV4-3 combines with J gene TRBJ1-2; tentative D call: TRBD1 (5 bases). The material sequenced was blood. The CDR3 sequence: CASSQDRGGYTF. In DNA form, the CDR3 reads TGCGCCAGCAGCCAAGATAGGGGCGGCTACACCTTC.